This T cell receptor (beta chain) was obtained from a study of STAT5B mutations in CD4+ large granular lymphocyte leukemia. Profiling relied on immunoSEQ multiplex PCR, and the TCRdb table lists in-frame clones only, not all of them. The table includes about 26,000 clones, around 80% detected once. Material: CD4+ T cells from blood buffy coats. The source of this sequence is a human donor in good health.

The CDR3 is CASSHGRGGNQPQHF. The CDR3 region has the DNA TGCGCCAGCAGCCATGGCAGGGGAGGCAATCAGCCCCAGCATTTT. The chain uses TRBV4-1 and TRBJ1-5, with D possibly matching TRBD1 (6 bases). This CDR3 comprises 15 residues. Deletions cut 3 bases from V and 2 bases from J, with 11 bases between. CDR1 is MGHRA and CDR2 is YSYEKL in the germline V gene.